This T cell receptor (beta chain) comes out of a study of cytomegalovirus exposure and HLA in healthy donors. Points from the study as a whole: Researchers reportedly found TCR beta sequences accurately predicted most subjects' HLA-A and HLA-B alleles. Analyzed later, association rates of TCRs varied across HLA loci, with DRB1 most and HLA-C fewest. HLA alleles were associated with 15,000 to 20,000 TCR beta sequences in a later analysis at 0.05 false discovery rate.

The primer mix had 60 Vbeta and 13 Jbeta primers. The method was immunoSEQ multiplex PCR; TCRdb's version includes in-frame clones alone and lacks a portion of them. The data show roughly 90,000 clones, with approximately 74% seen just once and about 22% held by the top ten. With 2 bases removed from V and 2 bases from J, the gap between germline ends came to 10 bases. CDR1 is WSHSY and CDR2 is SAAADI in the germline V gene. The CDR3 is 15 amino acids. Worth noting for this clone: Antigen specificity is unknown.

Sequences were obtained from PBMCs. The clonotype comes from a man between 25 and 39 years old in good health and CMV-seropositive. The J gene is TRBJ2-1, the V gene TRBV10-2; D is undetermined. The chain's CDR3 is CASSELLTAYNEQFF. The CDR3 DNA reads as TGCGCCAGCAGTGAGCTTCTAACAGCCTACAATGAGCAGTTCTTC.